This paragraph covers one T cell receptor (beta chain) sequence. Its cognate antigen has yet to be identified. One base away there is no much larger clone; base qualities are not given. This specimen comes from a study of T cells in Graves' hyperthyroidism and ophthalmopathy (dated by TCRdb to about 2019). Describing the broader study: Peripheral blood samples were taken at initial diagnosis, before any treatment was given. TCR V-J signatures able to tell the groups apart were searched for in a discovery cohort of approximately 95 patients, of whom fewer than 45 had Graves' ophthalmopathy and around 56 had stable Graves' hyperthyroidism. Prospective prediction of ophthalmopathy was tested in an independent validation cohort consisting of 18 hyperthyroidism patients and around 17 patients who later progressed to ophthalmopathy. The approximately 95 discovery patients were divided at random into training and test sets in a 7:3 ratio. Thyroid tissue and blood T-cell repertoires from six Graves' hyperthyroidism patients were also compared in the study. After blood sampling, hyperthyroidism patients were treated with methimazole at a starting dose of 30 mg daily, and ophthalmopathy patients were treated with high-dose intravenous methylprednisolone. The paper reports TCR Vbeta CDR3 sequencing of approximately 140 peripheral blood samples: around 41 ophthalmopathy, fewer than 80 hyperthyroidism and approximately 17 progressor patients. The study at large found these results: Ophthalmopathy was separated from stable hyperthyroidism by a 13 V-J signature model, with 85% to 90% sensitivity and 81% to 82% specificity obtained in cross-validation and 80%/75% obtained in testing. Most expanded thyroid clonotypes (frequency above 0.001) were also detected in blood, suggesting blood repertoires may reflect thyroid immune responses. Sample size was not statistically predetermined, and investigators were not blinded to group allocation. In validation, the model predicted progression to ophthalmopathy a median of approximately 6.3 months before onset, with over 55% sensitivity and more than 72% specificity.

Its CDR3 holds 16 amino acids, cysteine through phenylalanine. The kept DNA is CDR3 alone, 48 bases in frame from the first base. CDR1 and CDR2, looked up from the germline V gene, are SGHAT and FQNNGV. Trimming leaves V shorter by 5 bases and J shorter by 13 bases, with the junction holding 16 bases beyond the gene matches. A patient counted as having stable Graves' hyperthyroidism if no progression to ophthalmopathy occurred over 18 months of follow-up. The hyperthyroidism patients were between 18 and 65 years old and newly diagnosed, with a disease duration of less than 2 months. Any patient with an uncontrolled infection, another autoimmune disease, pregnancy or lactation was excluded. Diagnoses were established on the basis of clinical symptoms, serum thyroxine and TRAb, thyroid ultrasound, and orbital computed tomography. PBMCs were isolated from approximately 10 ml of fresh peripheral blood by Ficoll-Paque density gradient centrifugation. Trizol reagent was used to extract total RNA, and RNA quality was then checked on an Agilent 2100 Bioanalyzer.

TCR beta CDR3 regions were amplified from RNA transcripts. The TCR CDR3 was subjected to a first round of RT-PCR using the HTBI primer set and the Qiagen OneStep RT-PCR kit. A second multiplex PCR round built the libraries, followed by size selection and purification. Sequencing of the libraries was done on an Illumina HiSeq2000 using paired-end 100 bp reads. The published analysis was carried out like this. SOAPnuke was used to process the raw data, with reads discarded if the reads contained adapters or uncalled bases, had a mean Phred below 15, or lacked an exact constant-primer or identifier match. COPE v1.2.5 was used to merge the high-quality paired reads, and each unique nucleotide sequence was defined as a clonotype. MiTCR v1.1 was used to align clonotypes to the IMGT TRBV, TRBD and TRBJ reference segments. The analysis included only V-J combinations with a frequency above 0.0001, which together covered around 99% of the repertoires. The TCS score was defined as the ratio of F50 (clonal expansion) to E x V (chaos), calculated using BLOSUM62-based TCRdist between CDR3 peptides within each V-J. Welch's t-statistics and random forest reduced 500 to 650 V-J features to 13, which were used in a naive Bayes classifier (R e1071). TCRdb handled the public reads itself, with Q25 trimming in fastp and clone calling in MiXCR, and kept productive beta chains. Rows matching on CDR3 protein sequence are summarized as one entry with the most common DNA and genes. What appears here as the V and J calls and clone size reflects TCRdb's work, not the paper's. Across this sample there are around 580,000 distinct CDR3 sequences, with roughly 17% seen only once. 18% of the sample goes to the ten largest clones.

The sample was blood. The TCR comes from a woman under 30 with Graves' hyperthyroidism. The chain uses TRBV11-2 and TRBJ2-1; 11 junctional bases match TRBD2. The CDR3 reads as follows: CASSTRLAGPGPDQFF. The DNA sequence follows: TGTGCCAGCAGCACCCGACTAGCGGGGCCTGGGCCTGACCAGTTCTTC.